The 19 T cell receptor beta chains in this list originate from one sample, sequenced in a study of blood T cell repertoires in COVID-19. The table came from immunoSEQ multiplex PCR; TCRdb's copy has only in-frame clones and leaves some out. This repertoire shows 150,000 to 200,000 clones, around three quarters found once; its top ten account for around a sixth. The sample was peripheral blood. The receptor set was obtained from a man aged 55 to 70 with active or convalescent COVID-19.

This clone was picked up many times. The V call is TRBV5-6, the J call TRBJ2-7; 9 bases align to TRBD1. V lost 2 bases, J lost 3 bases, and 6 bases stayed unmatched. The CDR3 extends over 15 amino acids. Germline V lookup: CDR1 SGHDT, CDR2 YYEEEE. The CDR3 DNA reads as TGTGCCAGCAGCTTTTGGGACAGGGTTAACTACGAGCAGTACTTC. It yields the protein CASSFWDRVNYEQYF.

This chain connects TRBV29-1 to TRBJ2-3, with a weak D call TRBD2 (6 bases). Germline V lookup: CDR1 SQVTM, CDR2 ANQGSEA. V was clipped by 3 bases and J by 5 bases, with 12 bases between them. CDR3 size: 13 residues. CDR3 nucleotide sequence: TGCAGCGTTGACGGGGGTGTGGGAGATACGCAGTATTTT. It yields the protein CSVDGGVGDTQYF.

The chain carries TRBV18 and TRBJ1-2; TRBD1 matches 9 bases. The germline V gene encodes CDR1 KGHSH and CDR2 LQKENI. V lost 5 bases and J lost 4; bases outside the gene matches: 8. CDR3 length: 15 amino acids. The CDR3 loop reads CASSKGTGNIYGYTF. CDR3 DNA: TGTGCCAGCTCAAAGGGGACAGGGAACATCTATGGCTACACCTTC. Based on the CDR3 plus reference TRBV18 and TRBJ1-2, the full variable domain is NAGVMQNPRHLVRRRGQEARLRCSPMKGHSHVYWYRQLPEEGLKFMVYLQKENIIDESGMPKERFSAEFPKEGPSILRIQQVVRGDSAAYFCASSKGTGNIYGYTFGSGTRLTVV.

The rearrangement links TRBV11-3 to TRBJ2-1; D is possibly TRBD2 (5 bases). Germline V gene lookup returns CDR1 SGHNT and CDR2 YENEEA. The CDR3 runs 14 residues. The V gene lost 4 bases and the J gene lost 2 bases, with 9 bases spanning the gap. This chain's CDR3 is CASSSGNTYNEQFF. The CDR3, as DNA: TGTGCCAGCAGCTCCGGGAACACCTACAATGAGCAGTTCTTC.

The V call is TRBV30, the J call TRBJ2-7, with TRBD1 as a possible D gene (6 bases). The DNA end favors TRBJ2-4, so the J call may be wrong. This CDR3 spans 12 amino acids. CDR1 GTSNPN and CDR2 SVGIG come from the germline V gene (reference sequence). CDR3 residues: CAWSQGRGIQYF. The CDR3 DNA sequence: TGTGCCTGGAGTCAGGGCAGGGGCATTCAGTACTTC.

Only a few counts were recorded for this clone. The CDR3 loop is CASSSTTGAYGYTF. The CDR3 nucleotides read TGTGCCAGCAGCTCGACGACAGGGGCCTATGGCTACACCTTC. The J gene is TRBJ1-2, the V gene TRBV28; 8 nucleotides match TRBD1. Germline loops: CDR1 MDHEN, CDR2 SYDVKM. Germline trimming cut 6 bases from V and 4 bases from J; bases unmatched to any gene: 7. The CDR3 is made up of 14 amino acids.

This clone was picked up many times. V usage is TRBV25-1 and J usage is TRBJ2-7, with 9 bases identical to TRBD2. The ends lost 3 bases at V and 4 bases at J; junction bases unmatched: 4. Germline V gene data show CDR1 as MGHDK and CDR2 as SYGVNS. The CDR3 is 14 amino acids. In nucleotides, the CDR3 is TGTGCCAGCAGTGATAACCTAGCGGGATACGAGCAGTACTTC. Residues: CASSDNLAGYEQYF.

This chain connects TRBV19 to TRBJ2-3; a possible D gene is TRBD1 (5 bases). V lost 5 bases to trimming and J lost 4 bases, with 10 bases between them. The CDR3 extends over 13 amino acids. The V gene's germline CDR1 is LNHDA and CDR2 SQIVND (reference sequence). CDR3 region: CASSSQGPDTQYF. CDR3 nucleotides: TGTGCCAGTAGTTCTCAGGGTCCAGATACGCAGTATTTT.

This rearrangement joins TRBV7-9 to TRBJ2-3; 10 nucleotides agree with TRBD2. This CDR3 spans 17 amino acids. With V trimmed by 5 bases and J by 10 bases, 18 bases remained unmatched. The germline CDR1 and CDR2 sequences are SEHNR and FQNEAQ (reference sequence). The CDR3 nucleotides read TGTGCCAGCAGCCTACGTGGACTAGCGGTGTCGAAGGGTGCGCAGTATTTT. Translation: CASSLRGLAVSKGAQYF.

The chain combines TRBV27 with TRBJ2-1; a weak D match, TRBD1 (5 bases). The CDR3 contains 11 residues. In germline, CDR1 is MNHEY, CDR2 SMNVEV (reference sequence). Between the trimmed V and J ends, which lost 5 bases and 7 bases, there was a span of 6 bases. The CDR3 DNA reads TGTGCCAGCAGTCAGGGAAATGAGCAGTTCTTC. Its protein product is CASSQGNEQFF.

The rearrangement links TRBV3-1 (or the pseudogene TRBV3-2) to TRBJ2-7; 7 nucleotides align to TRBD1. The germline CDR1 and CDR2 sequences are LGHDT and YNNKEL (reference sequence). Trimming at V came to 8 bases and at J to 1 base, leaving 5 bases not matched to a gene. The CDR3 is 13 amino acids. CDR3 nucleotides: TGTGCCAGCCGGCCACAGGGGTCCTACGAGCAGTACTTC. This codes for CASRPQGSYEQYF.

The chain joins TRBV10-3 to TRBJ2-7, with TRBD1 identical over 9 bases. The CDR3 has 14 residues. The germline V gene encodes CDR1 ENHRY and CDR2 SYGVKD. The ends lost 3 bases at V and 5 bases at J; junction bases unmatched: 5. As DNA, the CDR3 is TGTGCCATCAGTGAAAAACAGGGGGCAGACGAGCAGTACTTC. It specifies CAISEKQGADEQYF.

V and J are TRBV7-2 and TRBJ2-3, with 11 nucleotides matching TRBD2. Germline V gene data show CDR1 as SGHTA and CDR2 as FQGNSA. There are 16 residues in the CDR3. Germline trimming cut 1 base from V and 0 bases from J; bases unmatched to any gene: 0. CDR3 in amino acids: CASSLGLAGSTDTQYF. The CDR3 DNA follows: TGTGCCAGCAGCTTAGGACTAGCGGGGAGCACAGATACGCAGTATTTT.

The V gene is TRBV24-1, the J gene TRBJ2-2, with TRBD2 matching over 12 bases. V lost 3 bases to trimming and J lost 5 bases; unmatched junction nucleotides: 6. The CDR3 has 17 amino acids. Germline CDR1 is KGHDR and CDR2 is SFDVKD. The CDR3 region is CATSDPAGTSGTGELFF. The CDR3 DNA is TGTGCCACCAGTGATCCCGCCGGGACTAGCGGGACCGGGGAGCTGTTTTTT.

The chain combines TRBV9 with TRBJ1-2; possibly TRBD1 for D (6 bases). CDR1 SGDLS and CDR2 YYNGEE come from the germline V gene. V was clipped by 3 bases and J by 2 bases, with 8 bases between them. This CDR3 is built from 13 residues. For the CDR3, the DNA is TGTGCCAGCAGCGGAACAGGGAACTATGGCTACACCTTC. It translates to CASSGTGNYGYTF.

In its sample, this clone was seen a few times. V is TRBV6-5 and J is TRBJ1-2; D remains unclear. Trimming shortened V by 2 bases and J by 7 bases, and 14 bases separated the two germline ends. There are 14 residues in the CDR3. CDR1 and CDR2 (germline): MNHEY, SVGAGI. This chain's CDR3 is CASSYAPSARGYTF. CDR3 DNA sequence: TGTGCCAGCAGTTACGCGCCATCCGCGCGTGGCTACACCTTC.

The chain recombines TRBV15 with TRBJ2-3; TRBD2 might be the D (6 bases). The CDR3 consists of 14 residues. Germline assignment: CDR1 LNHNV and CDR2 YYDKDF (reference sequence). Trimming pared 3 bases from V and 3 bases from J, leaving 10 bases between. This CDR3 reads CATSRGGGTDTQYF. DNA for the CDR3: TGTGCCACCAGCAGGGGCGGAGGGACAGATACGCAGTATTTT.

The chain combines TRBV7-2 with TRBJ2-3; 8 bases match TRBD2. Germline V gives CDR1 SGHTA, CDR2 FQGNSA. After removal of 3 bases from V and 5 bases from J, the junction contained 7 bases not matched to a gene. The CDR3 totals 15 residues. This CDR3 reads CASSFTGRAGDTQYF. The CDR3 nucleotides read TGTGCCAGCAGCTTCACCGGGAGGGCAGGAGATACGCAGTATTTT.

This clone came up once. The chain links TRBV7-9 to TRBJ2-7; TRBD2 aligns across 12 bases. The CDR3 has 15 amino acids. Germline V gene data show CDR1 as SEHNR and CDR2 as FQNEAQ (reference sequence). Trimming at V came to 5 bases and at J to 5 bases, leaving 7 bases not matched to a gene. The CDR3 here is CASSQPLAGGNEQYF. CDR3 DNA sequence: TGTGCCAGCAGCCAACCCCTAGCGGGAGGGAACGAGCAGTACTTC.